The source of this TCR beta chain is a study of blood T cell repertoires in COVID-19. On the study more broadly: The study drew acute and convalescent COVID-19 samples from the United States, Italy and Spain. Sources were T cells, B-cell-depleted T cells, or PBMCs; the material itself was cDNA or gDNA.

Assay: immunoSEQ multiplex PCR; the TCRdb copy retains only in-frame clones and omits some. The table includes 140,000 to 150,000 clones, 75% to 90% detected once. V trimming: 7 bases; J trimming: 0 bases; junction bases outside the gene matches: 1. CDR3 length equals 15 residues. Germline V gene data show CDR1 as SGHNT and CDR2 as YYREEE (reference sequence). The sequence came from a man aged 70 or older who had recovered from COVID-19. This rearrangement joins TRBV5-4 to TRBJ2-3; 14 bases map to TRBD2. Sequences were obtained from peripheral blood. CDR3 coding DNA: TGTGCCAGCGGGACTAGCGGGGGAAGCACAGATACGCAGTATTTT. Translation gives CASGTSGGSTDTQYF.